This TCR beta chain emerged from a study of blood T cell repertoires in COVID-19. Background on the study: The study drew acute and convalescent COVID-19 samples from the United States, Italy and Spain. The analysed material was cDNA or gDNA that came from T cells, B-cell-depleted T cells, or PBMCs.

In the original workflow: Quantification of nucleated cells was approximated via reference gene primer amplification. TCRdb's copy holds only in-frame clones and misses some; the assay was immunoSEQ multiplex PCR. V, J and clone size were drawn from that table, and D and trimming were deduced from the DNA. The repertoire includes about 12,000 clones, around 70% of them detected once, and about 9.4% sits in the top ten. There are 15 residues in the CDR3. Germline V gene sequence: CDR1 SGHDN, CDR2 FVKESK. Trimming took 10 bases from V and 0 from J, leaving 16 bases between them. The chain employs TRBV14 and TRBJ2-1; perhaps TRBD1 as D (6 bases). The sequencing sample was made of peripheral blood. The sequence was obtained from a man between 60 and 75 years old with COVID-19, enrolled during active disease. The CDR3 spells CAKLQGRGSYNEQFF. CDR3 DNA sequence: TGTGCCAAGTTACAGGGCCGGGGCTCCTACAATGAGCAGTTCTTC.